Below are 19 T cell receptor beta chains sequenced from a single sample in a study of T cell responses to AZD1222 COVID-19 vaccine. Repertoires were generated with immunoSEQ multiplex PCR, while TCRdb's copy carries only in-frame clones and drops some. This table holds 250,000 to 300,000 clones, roughly 93% found once. Source: peripheral blood, taken 28 days after the second AZD1222 dose. All receptors come from an adult who received the AZD1222 COVID-19 vaccine.

The rearrangement links TRBV2 to TRBJ2-1; D tentatively reads TRBD1 or TRBD2 (5 bases each). V lost 6 bases, J lost 0 bases, and 21 bases lay in between. The CDR3 has 18 residues. Germline-derived CDR1 and CDR2 are SNHLY and FYNNEI. Written as DNA, the CDR3 is TGTGCCAGCAGGAGATCGCCAATCCGGGACCTCTCCTACAATGAGCAGTTCTTC. Translation: CASRRSPIRDLSYNEQFF.

The J gene is TRBJ1-6, the V gene TRBV19; 9 nucleotides agree with TRBD1. The junction had 4 bases not matched to a gene; V was cut back by 3 bases and J by 7 bases. This CDR3 is 15 amino acids long. The germline V gene encodes CDR1 LNHDA and CDR2 SQIVND (reference sequence). CDR3 sequence (DNA): TGTGCCAGTAGTATGTTACAGGGGGCAAATTCACCCCTCCACTTT. This codes for CASSMLQGANSPLHF.

The CDR3 bases are TGTGCCAGCAGCCAAGATCGTCGGGGTTCCTACAATGAGCAGTTCTTC. Translated: CASSQDRRGSYNEQFF. The rearrangement joins TRBV4-2 to TRBJ2-1; weak D call: TRBD2 (5 bases). Germline lookup yields CDR1 LGHNA and CDR2 YNFKEQ. There are 16 residues in the CDR3. V gave up 0 bases and J gave up 1 base, with 10 bases separating them.

The V and J genes are TRBV27 and TRBJ1-6; TRBD1 matches 7 bases. This CDR3 has 16 amino acids. J gave up 2 bases and V 4 bases, and 5 bases lay outside the gene matches. The germline gives CDR1 MNHEY, CDR2 SMNVEV (reference sequence). CDR3 in amino acids: CASSSRQGAYNSPLHF. CDR3 nucleotides: TGTGCCAGCAGTTCCCGACAGGGCGCCTATAATTCACCCCTCCACTTT.

V usage is TRBV4-2 and J usage is TRBJ1-6, with D unclear. Trimming took off 5 bases at V and 10 bases at J, with 18 bases between the two ends. CDR1 is LGHNA and CDR2 is YNFKEQ in the germline V gene. The CDR3 totals 15 residues. CDR3 sequence: CASSDTGPAESPLHF. DNA of the CDR3: TGTGCCAGCAGCGACACCGGGCCGGCAGAGTCACCCCTCCACTTT.

V gene TRBV28 combines with J gene TRBJ1-2; 10 bases align to TRBD1. CDR1 MDHEN and CDR2 SYDVKM come from the germline V gene. CDR3 size: 14 residues. The J segment lost 5 bases and the V segment lost 8 bases, leaving 8 bases of the junction unmatched. The CDR3 sequence is CASGREGQGYGYTF. DNA for the CDR3: TGTGCCAGCGGGCGGGAGGGACAGGGGTATGGCTACACCTTC.

CDR3 sequence reads: CASSHLRVPGQYF. CDR3 sequence (DNA): TGTGCCAGCAGTCATCTCAGGGTTCCTGGGCAGTACTTC. V gene TRBV2 combines with J gene TRBJ2-7; tentatively, D is TRBD1 (5 bases). CDR1 and CDR2 from the germline V gene are SNHLY and FYNNEI. Trimming left V 5 bases short and J 9 bases short, with 17 bases between. The CDR3 is 13 residues long.

J is TRBJ2-3 and V is TRBV5-1, with 9 bases identical to TRBD2. The CDR3 totals 15 residues. CDR1 is SGHRS, CDR2 YFSETQ, per germline. Unmatched junction bases numbered 4, after V lost 3 bases and J lost 2 bases. The CDR3 DNA reads TGCGCCAGCAGCTCCTCTAGCGGGGCCACAGATACGCAGTATTTT. Translating gives CASSSSSGATDTQYF.

The V gene is TRBV7-9, the J gene TRBJ2-2, with D perhaps matching TRBD1 or TRBD2 (6 bases each). Germline lookup yields CDR1 SEHNR and CDR2 FQNEAQ (reference sequence). The CDR3 is 15 amino acids. Trimming removed 2 bases at V and 4 bases at J, with 11 bases between. The CDR3 protein is CASSLWGAGTGELFF. The DNA for the CDR3 is TGTGCCAGCAGCTTATGGGGGGCTGGCACCGGGGAGCTGTTTTTT.

V usage is TRBV10-3 and J usage is TRBJ2-1; TRBD2 is a possible D gene (6 bases). Trimming stripped 7 bases from V and 8 bases from J, with 18 bases between. Per the germline V gene, CDR1 is ENHRY and CDR2 is SYGVKD. The CDR3 extends over 14 amino acids. The DNA for the CDR3 is TGTGCCATCAATAACGGCAAGCGGGTACATGAGCAGTTCTTC. Protein product: CAINNGKRVHEQFF.

The rearrangement links TRBV29-1 to TRBJ2-7; 9 nucleotides align to TRBD1. The germline V gene encodes CDR1 SQVTM and CDR2 ANQGSEA. The CDR3 extends over 14 amino acids. J lost 1 base, V lost 7 bases, and 8 bases had no gene match. CDR3 sequence reads: CSAAGTGPSYEQYF. The DNA for the CDR3 is TGCAGCGCCGCCGGGACAGGGCCTTCCTACGAGCAGTACTTC.

The V gene is TRBV6-6, the J gene TRBJ1-2; no clear D. Germline values: CDR1 MNHNY, CDR2 SVGAGI (reference sequence). This CDR3 is 15 amino acids long. The ends were cut back, 6 bases at V and 0 bases at J, with 14 bases in the middle. CDR3: CASRVNSATNYGYTF. The CDR3 region has the DNA TGTGCCAGCAGGGTGAACAGCGCCACTAACTATGGCTACACCTTC.

This clone was seen a handful of times. This sequence joins TRBV4-1 and TRBJ1-2; TRBD1 matches at 9 bases. Germline V gene data show CDR1 as MGHRA and CDR2 as YSYEKL. Trimming at V came to 3 bases and at J to 2 bases, leaving 4 bases not matched to a gene. This CDR3 comprises 15 residues. The CDR3 region has the DNA TGCGCCAGCAGCCAGCCGACAGGGGGAAACTATGGCTACACCTTC. Translating it yields CASSQPTGGNYGYTF.

The V call is TRBV7-8, the J call TRBJ2-7, with a tentative D call TRBD1 (5 bases). Trimming pared 0 bases from V and 4 bases from J, leaving 13 bases between. CDR3 size: 15 residues. The germline CDR1 and CDR2 sequences are SGHVS and FQNEAQ. For the CDR3, the DNA is TGTGCCAGCAGCTTAGCGTTTGGGGCGGAATACGAGCAGTACTTC. Protein sequence: CASSLAFGAEYEQYF.

The rearrangement uses TRBV7-2 and TRBJ2-2, with D unclear. The CDR3 spans 15 residues. V lost 5 bases and J 2 bases, leaving 12 bases between the germline ends. Germline V gene lookup returns CDR1 SGHTA and CDR2 FQGNSA. CDR3 residues: CASSPDSLNTGELFF. CDR3 DNA sequence: TGTGCCAGCAGCCCCGACTCGTTAAACACCGGGGAGCTGTTTTTT.

The J gene is TRBJ2-6, the V gene TRBV19; 8 bases are a match to TRBD1. CDR1 and CDR2 from the germline V gene are LNHDA and SQIVND (reference sequence). CDR3 size: 19 residues. Trimming took 8 bases from V and 0 from J; bases not matched to a gene: 15. The CDR3 reads CASSPGQALIPSGANVLTF. The CDR3 DNA is TGTGCCAGTTCTCCGGGACAGGCGCTAATCCCCTCTGGGGCCAACGTCCTGACTTTC.

The rearrangement links TRBV7-2 to TRBJ2-5; D call uncertain. The CDR3 covers 14 residues. The germline gives CDR1 SGHTA, CDR2 FQGNSA. V lost 3 bases to trimming and J lost 4 bases, with 12 bases between them. CDR3 region: CASSFQGSLETQYF. The CDR3 region has the DNA TGTGCCAGCAGCTTTCAAGGCTCGCTAGAGACCCAGTACTTC.

CDR3 coding DNA: TGCAGCGTTGGAAGGTTCACCGGCTCCTACAATGAGCAGTTCTTC. Translated, it gives CSVGRFTGSYNEQFF. This rearrangement joins TRBV29-1 to TRBJ2-1, with D uncertain. V was trimmed by 4 bases and J by 0 bases, leaving 13 bases between them. The CDR3 has 15 residues. The germline CDR1 and CDR2 sequences are SQVTM and ANQGSEA.

This rearrangement joins TRBV7-2 to TRBJ2-1, with 11 nucleotides matching TRBD2. V shed 5 bases and J 8 bases; nucleotides not matched to a gene: 5. The CDR3 extends over 14 amino acids. The germline CDR1 and CDR2 sequences are SGHTA and FQGNSA. The CDR3 sequence: CASSLTLAGDEQFF. CDR3 DNA sequence: TGTGCCAGCAGCCTCACACTAGCGGGAGATGAGCAGTTCTTC.